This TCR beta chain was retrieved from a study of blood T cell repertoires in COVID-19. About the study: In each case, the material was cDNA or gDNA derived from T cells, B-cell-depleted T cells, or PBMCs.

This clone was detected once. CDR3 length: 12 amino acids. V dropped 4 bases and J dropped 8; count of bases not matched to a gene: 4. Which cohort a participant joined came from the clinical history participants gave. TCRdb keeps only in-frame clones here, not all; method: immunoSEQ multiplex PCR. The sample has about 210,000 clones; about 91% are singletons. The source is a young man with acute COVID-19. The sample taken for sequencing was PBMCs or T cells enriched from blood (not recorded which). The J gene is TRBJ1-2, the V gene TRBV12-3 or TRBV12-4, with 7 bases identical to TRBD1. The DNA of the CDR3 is TGTGCCAGCAGTTACACAGGGGCCGGCTACACCTTC. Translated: CASSYTGAGYTF.